This entry concerns a single T cell receptor (beta chain). Its cognate antigen is unknown. The CDR3 loop spans 11 amino acids. J gave up 10 bases and V 5 bases, and 2 bases lay outside the gene matches. A universal primer binding site was introduced by template switching. The final cDNA contained unique molecular identifiers. Each CDR3 protein gets one entry after TCRdb re-called the 5' RACE reads with MiXCR. The data show some 570,000 distinct CDR3 sequences, about a fifth seen once. This sample is part of a study of identical twins. Study observations and caveats: A lower insertion count was a feature of abundant cord blood beta clonotypes, with no such feature in memory repertoires. Surplus twin overlap in beta out-of-frame sequences was less pronounced.

This sample was also put to use in a study of yellow fever vaccine responses in identical twins. As that report states: Reports say the vaccine T cell response in twins looked partly convergent and partly personalized.

The genes are TRBV12-3 or TRBV12-4 and TRBJ2-1, with 7 bases that match TRBD1. The sample taken for sequencing was CD4+ T cells sorted from blood. This sequence was found in a woman aged 18-29 years in good health. CDR3 nucleotide sequence: TGTGCCAGCAGTACAGGGGAGGAGCAGTTCTTC. Translation: CASSTGEEQFF.